Listed here is a single TCR beta chain. Its antigen is unknown. Method: immunoSEQ multiplex PCR; TCRdb's copy keeps in-frame clones and lacks some. The sample has tens of thousands of clones; more than 90% are singletons. The CDR3 covers 13 residues. CDR1 is MGHDK, CDR2 SYGVNS, per germline. V was cut by 6 bases and J by 10 bases, with 18 bases left in between. The data belong to a study of OX40 agonist ivuxolimab in advanced cancers. The study's findings and limits: There were also nonresponders showing low normalized T-cell clonal expansion. Doses of 0.1 to 3.0 mg/kg were accompanied by clonal expansion of CD4+ and CD8+ blood T cells by week 6. Researchers did not establish what antigens the expanded peripheral T cells target. The 0.1-3.0 mg/kg partial responders had among the lowest clonal expansion.

The sequence was collected from an adult with an advanced solid tumor such as melanoma, head and neck, liver or kidney cancer. The chain has TRBV25-1 and TRBJ1-2; D gene unclear. The sequences come from CD4+ or CD8+ T cells sorted from blood, collected in a trial of the OX40 agonist ivuxolimab. The CDR3 coding sequence is TGTGCCAGCAGCTCCCCGGGTCAGATCTTCTACACCTTC. Encoded protein: CASSSPGQIFYTF.